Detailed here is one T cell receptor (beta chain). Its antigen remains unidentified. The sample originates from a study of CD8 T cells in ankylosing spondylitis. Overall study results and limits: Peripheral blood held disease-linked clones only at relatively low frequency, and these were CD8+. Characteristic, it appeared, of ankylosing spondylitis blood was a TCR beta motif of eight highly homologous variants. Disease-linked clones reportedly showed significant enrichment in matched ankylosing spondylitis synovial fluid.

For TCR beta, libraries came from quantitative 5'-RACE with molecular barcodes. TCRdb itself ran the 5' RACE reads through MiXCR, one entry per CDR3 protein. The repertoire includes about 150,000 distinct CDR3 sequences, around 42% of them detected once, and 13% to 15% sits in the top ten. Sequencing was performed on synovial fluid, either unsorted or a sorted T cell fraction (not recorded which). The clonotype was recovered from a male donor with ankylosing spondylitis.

CDR3 nucleotide sequence: TGTGCCAGCTCTCCTGGACAGATTAACTATGGCTACACCTTC. Protein sequence: CASSPGQINYGYTF. The V call is TRBV12-3 or TRBV12-4, the J call TRBJ1-2; D is possibly TRBD1 (6 bases). The V and J ends lost 8 bases and 1 base respectively, with 14 bases between them. This CDR3 is 14 amino acids long.